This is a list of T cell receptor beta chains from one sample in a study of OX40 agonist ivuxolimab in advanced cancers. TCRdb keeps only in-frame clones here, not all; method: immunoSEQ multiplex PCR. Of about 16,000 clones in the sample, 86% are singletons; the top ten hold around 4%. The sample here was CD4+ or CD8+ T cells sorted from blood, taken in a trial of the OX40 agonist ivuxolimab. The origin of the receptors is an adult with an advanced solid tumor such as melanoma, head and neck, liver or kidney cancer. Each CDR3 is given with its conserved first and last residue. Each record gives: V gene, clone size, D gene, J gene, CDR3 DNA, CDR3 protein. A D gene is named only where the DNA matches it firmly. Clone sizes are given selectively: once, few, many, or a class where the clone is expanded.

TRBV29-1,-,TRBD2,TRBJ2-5,TGCAGCGTTCGGGGGGAGGGAGAGACCCAGTACTTC,CSVRGEGETQYF
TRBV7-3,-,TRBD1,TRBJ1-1,TGTGCCAGCAGTCCTACAGGGGCGCCCAACACTGAAGCTTTCTTT,CASSPTGAPNTEAFF
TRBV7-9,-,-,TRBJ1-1,TGTGCCAGCAGCCTTTCGGAGCTGGAAACTTTCTTT,CASSLSELETFF
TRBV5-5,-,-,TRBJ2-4,TGTGCCAGCAGCTTGGGGGACACCAACATTCAGTACTTC,CASSLGDTNIQYF
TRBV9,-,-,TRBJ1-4,TGTGCCAGCAGCGTAGATGAGTGGGAAAAACTGTTTTTT,CASSVDEWEKLFF
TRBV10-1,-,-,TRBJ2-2,TGCGCCAGCAGCCGGGACTCTAGGAACACCGGGGAGCTGTTTTTT,CASSRDSRNTGELFF
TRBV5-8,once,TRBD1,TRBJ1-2,TGTGCCAGCAGCCCAGGGGGTAGTGGCTACACCTTC,CASSPGGSGYTF
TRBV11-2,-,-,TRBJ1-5,TGTGCCAGCAGCGGGTTAACTCCCGGGACACACAATCAGCCCCAGCATTTT,CASSGLTPGTHNQPQHF
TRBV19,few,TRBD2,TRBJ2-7,TGTGCCAGTTGCCCTAGCGGGGCCTACGAGCAGTACTTC,CASCPSGAYEQYF
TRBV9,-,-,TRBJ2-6,TGTGCCAGCAGCGTAGGCTTCTCTGGGGCCAACGTCCTGACTTTC,CASSVGFSGANVLTF
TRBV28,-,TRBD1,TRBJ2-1,TGTGCCAGCCGGGACAGCCGCAATGAGCAGTTCTTC,CASRDSRNEQFF
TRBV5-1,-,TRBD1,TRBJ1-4,TGCGCCAGCAGCTCTGGGACAGGGGGCGATGAAAAACTGTTTTTT,CASSSGTGGDEKLFF
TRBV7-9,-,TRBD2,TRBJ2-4,TGTGCCAGCAGCTTAATAAGCGGGGTAGCCAAAAACATTCAGTACTTC,CASSLISGVAKNIQYF
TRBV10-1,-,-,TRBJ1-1,TGCGCCAGCAGTCAGGGTTCTGAAGCTTTCTTT,CASSQGSEAFF
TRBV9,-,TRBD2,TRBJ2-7,TGTGCCAGCAGCGTAGGACTAGCGGAGCCCTCCTACGAGCAGTACTTC,CASSVGLAEPSYEQYF
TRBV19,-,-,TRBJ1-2,TGTGCCAGTAGACGCCCAGGGGCTAACTATGGCTACACCTTC,CASRRPGANYGYTF
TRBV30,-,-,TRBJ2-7,TGTGCCTGGACGGACTTCGGGGGAGCCTACGAGCAGTACTTC,CAWTDFGGAYEQYF
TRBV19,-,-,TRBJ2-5,TGTGCCAGTAGTATAGCCGGGGCCACGGGACAAGAGACCCAGTACTTC,CASSIAGATGQETQYF
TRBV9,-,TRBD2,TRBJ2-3,TGTGCCAGCAGCGTAGAGGGCAGCGGGGGGCGGGATACGCAGTATTTT,CASSVEGSGGRDTQYF
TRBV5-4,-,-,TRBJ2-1,TGTGCCAGCAGCGCCGAAAGGGATTATGAGCAGTTCTTC,CASSAERDYEQFF
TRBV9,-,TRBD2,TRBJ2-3,TGTGCCAGCAGCATTCAGGGAGGGGATACGCAGTATTTT,CASSIQGGDTQYF
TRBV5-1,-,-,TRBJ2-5,TGCGCCAGCAGCTTGGGGGCAGGGGAGACCCAGTACTTC,CASSLGAGETQYF
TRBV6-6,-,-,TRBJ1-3,TGTGCCAGCAGTTCCCAACTCCTCGGGGGTGGAAACACCATATATTTT,CASSSQLLGGGNTIYF
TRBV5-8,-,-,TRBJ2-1,TGTGCCAGCAGCCTGATCGGGACGCCGAATGAGCAGTTCTTC,CASSLIGTPNEQFF